This T cell receptor beta chain was sequenced in a study of blood T cell repertoires in COVID-19. The CDR3 has 14 amino acids. Deletions cut 4 bases from V and 7 bases from J, with 18 bases between. The germline V gene encodes CDR1 SGHNT and CDR2 YYREEE (reference sequence). Produced via immunoSEQ multiplex PCR; TCRdb's table is partial and in-frame only. The sample lists over 150,000 clones; around 85% were seen once. Sample: peripheral blood. This clonotype originated in a man in his 60s with COVID-19, enrolled during active disease. V usage is TRBV5-4 and J usage is TRBJ2-7, with D possibly matching TRBD2 (6 bases). CDR3 bases: TGTGCCAGCAGCCCGCAGGGAAGGGCGGGAGAGCAGTACTTC. The encoded protein is CASSPQGRAGEQYF. Complete variable domain (other parts from reference TRBV5-4 and TRBJ2-7): ETGVTQSPTHLIKTRGQQVTLRCSSQSGHNTVSWYQQALGQGPQFIFQYYREEENGRGNFPPRFSGLQFPNYSSELNVNALELDDSALYLCASSPQGRAGEQYFGPGTRLTVT.